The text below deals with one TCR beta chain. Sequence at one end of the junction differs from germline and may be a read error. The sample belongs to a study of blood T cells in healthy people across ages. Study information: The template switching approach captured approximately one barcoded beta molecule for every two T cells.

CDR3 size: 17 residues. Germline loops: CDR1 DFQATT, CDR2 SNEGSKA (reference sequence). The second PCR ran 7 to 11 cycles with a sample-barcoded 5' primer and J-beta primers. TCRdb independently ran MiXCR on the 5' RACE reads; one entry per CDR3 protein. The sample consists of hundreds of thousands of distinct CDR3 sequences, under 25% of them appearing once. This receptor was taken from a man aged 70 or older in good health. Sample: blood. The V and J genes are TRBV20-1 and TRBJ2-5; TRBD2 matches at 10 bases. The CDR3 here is CSARDLLAGAPHETRYF. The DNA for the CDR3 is TGCAGTGCTAGAGACCTTCTAGCGGGAGCCCCACACGAGACCCGGTACTTC.